Listed here are 15 T cell receptor beta chains from one sample, sequenced in a study of control samples from healthy donors and cancer patients. Assay: immunoSEQ multiplex PCR; the TCRdb copy retains only in-frame clones and omits some. Of 150,000 or so clones listed, about 87% are singletons. What was sequenced was blood. Receptors originate from a young man in good health.

The chain links TRBV10-3 to TRBJ1-4; 10 bases line up with TRBD1. This CDR3 contains 17 residues. CDR1 is ENHRY, CDR2 SYGVKD, per germline. V lost 4 bases and J lost 8; bases outside the gene matches: 13. The CDR3 region is CAISAGTGVLENEKLFF. The CDR3 DNA reads as TGTGCCATCAGTGCCGGGACAGGGGTCTTGGAAAACGAAAAACTGTTTTTT.

This clone was found once. This rearrangement joins TRBV18 to TRBJ2-6; D unclear. The CDR3 has 12 amino acids. Trimming stripped 6 bases from V and 6 bases from J, with 6 bases between. Germline CDR1 and CDR2: KGHSH and LQKENI. The DNA for the CDR3 is TGTGCCAGCTCCCCAGAGGCCAACGTCCTGACTTTC. Its translation is CASSPEANVLTF.

This chain uses TRBV21-1 with TRBJ2-3; the table names TRBD2, a call not compared with the DNA. TRBV21-1 is deemed a pseudogene. The CDR3 covers 12 residues. CDR3 protein: CASSGDFDTQYF. The CDR3, as DNA: TGTGCCAGCAGCGGGGACTTCGATACGCAGTATTTT.

Details on this clone: At the DNA level, this CDR3 is encoded by other sequences in the same sample as well. V and J are TRBV20-1 and TRBJ2-1; D unclear. V was clipped by 5 bases and J by 3 bases, with 5 bases between them. The length of the CDR3 is 11 residues. CDR1 is DFQATT and CDR2 is SNEGSKA in the germline V gene (reference sequence). CDR3 bases: TGCAGTGCTCCTTACTACAATGAGCAGTTCTTC. Translating gives CSAPYYNEQFF.

V and J are TRBV20-1 and TRBJ1-5; a possible D gene is TRBD1 (6 bases). The ends were cut back, 3 bases at V and 6 bases at J, with 12 bases in the middle. The length of the CDR3 is 13 residues. Germline assignment: CDR1 DFQATT and CDR2 SNEGSKA (reference sequence). This chain's CDR3 is CSASRGAGQPQHF. CDR3 DNA: TGCAGTGCTAGTAGGGGGGCTGGTCAGCCCCAGCATTTT.

The chain has TRBV28 and TRBJ1-2; D is perhaps TRBD1 (5 bases). CDR3 length equals 14 residues. Trimming left V 3 bases short and J 2 bases short, with 10 bases between. From germline, CDR1 is MDHEN and CDR2 SYDVKM. The chain's CDR3 is CASSLAGRNYGYTF. DNA for the CDR3: TGTGCCAGCAGTTTGGCAGGGAGGAACTATGGCTACACCTTC.

The chain has TRBV24-1 and TRBJ2-1; D is perhaps TRBD1 or TRBD2 (6 bases each). Germline CDR1 KGHDR, CDR2 SFDVKD. Between the trimmed V and J ends, which lost 5 bases and 12 bases, there was a span of 16 bases. The CDR3 is 13 amino acids. Written as DNA, the CDR3 is TGTGCCACCAGTGCCGTTTCGGGGGCCACGCAGTTCTTC. Translated: CATSAVSGATQFF.

For this clone: Additional DNA sequences in this sample encode the identical CDR3. CDR3 residues: CSVKGGETQYF. The CDR3 DNA is TGCAGCGTTAAGGGGGGTGAGACCCAGTACTTC. The chain is built from TRBV29-1 and TRBJ2-5; D is perhaps TRBD1 or TRBD2 (6 bases each). V lost 5 bases and J lost 5, with 9 bases in between. Germline CDR1 reads SQVTM; CDR2 reads ANQGSEA. The CDR3 runs 11 residues.

This rearrangement joins TRBV28 to TRBJ2-7; D not certain. CDR1 MDHEN and CDR2 SYDVKM come from the germline V gene. The CDR3 spans 12 residues. Trimming stripped 3 bases from V and 7 bases from J, with 10 bases between. In DNA, the CDR3 is TGTGCCAGCAGTTTGGACGTAAAGGAGCAGTACTTC. Protein product: CASSLDVKEQYF.

The V and J genes are TRBV10-3 and TRBJ2-2; D is tentatively TRBD1 or TRBD2 (6 bases each). The CDR3 length is 15 residues. Trimming removed 7 bases from V and 2 bases from J, with 14 bases in between. CDR1 ENHRY and CDR2 SYGVKD come from the germline V gene. The CDR3 nucleotides read TGTGCCATCAACGGAGGGGGTGGCAACACCGGGGAGCTGTTTTTT. Encoded protein: CAINGGGGNTGELFF.

V is TRBV9 and J is TRBJ2-5; tentatively, D is TRBD2 (5 bases). The CDR3 length is 14 residues. V lost 0 bases and J 5 bases, leaving 11 bases between the germline ends. Germline CDR1 reads SGDLS; CDR2 reads YYNGEE. CDR3 DNA sequence: TGTGCCAGCAGCGTAGCTCCGGGGATGGAGACCCAGTACTTC. This gives the protein CASSVAPGMETQYF.

This clone turned up a few times. The rearrangement uses TRBV24-1 and TRBJ2-2; D unresolved. Trimming removed 1 base from V and 2 bases from J, with 4 bases in between. This CDR3 has 14 amino acids. From germline, CDR1 is KGHDR and CDR2 SFDVKD. The CDR3 region has the DNA TGTGCCACCAGTGATTTAGGCAACACCGGGGAGCTGTTTTTT. Translated: CATSDLGNTGELFF.

The chain carries TRBV5-4 and TRBJ2-3; 14 positions agree with TRBD2. V shed 3 bases, J shed 1 base, and the junction held 7 bases outside the gene matches. The CDR3 sequence is 18 residues long. Germline V gene sequence: CDR1 SGHNT, CDR2 YYREEE (reference sequence). CDR3 sequence: CASSYGTSGSVGTDTQYF. CDR3 nucleotides: TGTGCCAGCAGCTACGGGACTAGCGGGAGCGTGGGCACAGATACGCAGTATTTT.

This chain connects TRBV19 to TRBJ1-2; no clear D. CDR1 is LNHDA, CDR2 SQIVND, per germline (reference sequence). The CDR3 runs to 12 residues. V lost 3 bases to trimming and J lost 7 bases, with 9 bases between them. CDR3 DNA: TGTGCCAGTAGTATTCTGGAGAGTGGCTACACCTTC. Protein sequence: CASSILESGYTF.

V and J are TRBV9 and TRBJ1-4; perhaps TRBD1 as D (5 bases). The length of the CDR3 is 16 residues. Germline V gene data show CDR1 as SGDLS and CDR2 as YYNGEE. Trimming cost V 3 bases and J 8 bases, with 20 bases left between them. CDR3 amino acids: CASSGQLAGASEKLFF. In DNA form, the CDR3 reads TGTGCCAGCAGCGGACAGTTGGCGGGAGCGAGCGAAAAACTGTTTTTT.